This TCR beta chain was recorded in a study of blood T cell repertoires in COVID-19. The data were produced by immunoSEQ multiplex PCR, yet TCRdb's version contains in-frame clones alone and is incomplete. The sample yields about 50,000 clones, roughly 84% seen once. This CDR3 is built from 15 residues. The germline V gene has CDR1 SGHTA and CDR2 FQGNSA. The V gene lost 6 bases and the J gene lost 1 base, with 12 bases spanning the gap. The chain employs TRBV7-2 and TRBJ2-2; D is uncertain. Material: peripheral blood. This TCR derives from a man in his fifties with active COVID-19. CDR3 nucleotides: TGTGCCAGCAGTCGTCTCGTCGGGAACACCGGGGAGCTGTTTTTT. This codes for CASSRLVGNTGELFF.